Listed below are T cell receptor beta chains from one sample, sequenced in a study of Graves' ophthalmopathy and Graves' hyperthyroidism. TCRdb re-called the multiplex PCR reads through MiXCR, storing one row per CDR3 protein. Of some 370,000 distinct CDR3 sequences listed, about 18% are singletons. Material for sequencing was peripheral blood. These receptors all come from an adult woman with stable Graves' hyperthyroidism. Each CDR3 is given with its conserved first and last residue. A D gene is named only where the DNA matches it firmly. Size is stated as once, few, many or a size class.

j_call | d_call | v_call | clone_size | cdr3_nt | cdr3_aa
TRBJ2-7 | - | TRBV20-1 | many | TGCAGTGCCCTAAAACAGGGTTCCCCCTACGAGCAGTACTTC | CSALKQGSPYEQYF
TRBJ2-4 | TRBD2 | TRBV19 | few | TGTGCCAGTATGGGACTAGCGGAGAAACTGGGCAAAAACATTCAGTACTTC | CASMGLAEKLGKNIQYF
TRBJ1-1 | - | TRBV12-3/TRBV12-4 | many | TGTGCCAGCAGTTTCTCGTTGGGGGCGCAGACTGAAGCTTTCTTT | CASSFSLGAQTEAFF
TRBJ2-2 | - | TRBV10-1 | many | TGCGCCAGCAGTAACCCGTTGGGGGAGCTGTTTTTT | CASSNPLGELFF
TRBJ2-7 | - | TRBV2 | many | TGTGCCAGCATCCCGGACAGCAGCTCCTACGAGCAGTACTTC | CASIPDSSSYEQYF
TRBJ2-7 | TRBD1 | TRBV20-1 | many | TGCAGTGCTAAAGGACAGGGCACCCCCTACGAGCAGTACTTC | CSAKGQGTPYEQYF
TRBJ1-5 | - | TRBV3-1 | many | TGTGCCAGCAGCCAGCGCGGTAGCAATCAGCCCCAGCATTTT | CASSQRGSNQPQHF
TRBJ1-2 | - | TRBV2 | many | TGTGCCAGCAGTGAAGAGGTACCCTATGGCTACACCTTC | CASSEEVPYGYTF
TRBJ1-6 | TRBD1 | TRBV12-3/TRBV12-4 | many | TGTGCCAATTCACAGGGGGGCAATTCACCCCTCCACTTT | CANSQGGNSPLHF
TRBJ1-2 | - | TRBV28 | many | TGTGCCAGCACCACCCCCGATAACTATGGCTACACCTTC | CASTTPDNYGYTF